This TCR beta chain emerged from a study of blood T cell dynamics during melanoma immunotherapy. Study as a whole: Metastatic melanoma patients received first-line pembrolizumab or nivolumab plus ipilimumab.

CDR1 and CDR2 (germline): MNHEY, SVGAGI. The V end was cut by 5 bases, the J end by 1 base, with 11 bases between. The CDR3 length is 14 residues. As to time point: pre-treatment baseline. Only in-frame clones appear in the TCRdb table, and some are missing; sequencing was by immunoSEQ multiplex PCR. The sample lists approximately 23,000 clones, approximately 89% occurring once. This TCR was sampled from a human donor with melanoma. Sample: blood, taken from a patient treated with checkpoint blockade. V is TRBV6-5 and J is TRBJ1-1; perhaps TRBD1 as D (5 bases). The CDR3: CASSKFDRNTEAFF. In nucleotides, the CDR3 is TGTGCCAGCAGTAAATTCGACAGGAACACTGAAGCTTTCTTT.